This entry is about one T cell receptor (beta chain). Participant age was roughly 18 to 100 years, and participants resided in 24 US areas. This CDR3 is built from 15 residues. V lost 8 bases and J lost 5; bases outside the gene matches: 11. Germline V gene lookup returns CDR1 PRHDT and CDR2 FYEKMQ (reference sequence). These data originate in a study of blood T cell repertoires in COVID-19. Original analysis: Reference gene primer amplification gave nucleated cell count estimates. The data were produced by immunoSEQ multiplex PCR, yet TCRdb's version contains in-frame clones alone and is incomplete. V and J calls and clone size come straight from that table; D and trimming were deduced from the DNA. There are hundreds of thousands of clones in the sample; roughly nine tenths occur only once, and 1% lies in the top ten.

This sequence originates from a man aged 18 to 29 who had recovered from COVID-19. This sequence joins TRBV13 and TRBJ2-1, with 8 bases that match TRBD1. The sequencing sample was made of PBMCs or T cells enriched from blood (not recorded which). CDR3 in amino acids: CASGGTGTGHNEQFF. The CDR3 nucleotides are TGTGCCAGCGGGGGGACCGGGACAGGCCACAATGAGCAGTTCTTC.